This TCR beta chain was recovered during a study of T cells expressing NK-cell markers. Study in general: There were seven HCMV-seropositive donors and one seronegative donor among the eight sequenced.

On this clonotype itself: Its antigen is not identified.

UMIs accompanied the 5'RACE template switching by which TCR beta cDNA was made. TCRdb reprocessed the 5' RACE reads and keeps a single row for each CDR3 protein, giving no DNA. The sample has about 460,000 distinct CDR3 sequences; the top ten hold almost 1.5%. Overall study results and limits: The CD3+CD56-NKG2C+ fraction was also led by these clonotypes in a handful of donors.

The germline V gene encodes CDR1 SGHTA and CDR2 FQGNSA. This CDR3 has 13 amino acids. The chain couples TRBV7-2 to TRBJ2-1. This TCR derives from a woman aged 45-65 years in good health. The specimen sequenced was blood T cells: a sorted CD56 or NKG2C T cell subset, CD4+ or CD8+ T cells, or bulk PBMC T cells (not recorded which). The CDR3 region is CASSPTGSYEQFF.